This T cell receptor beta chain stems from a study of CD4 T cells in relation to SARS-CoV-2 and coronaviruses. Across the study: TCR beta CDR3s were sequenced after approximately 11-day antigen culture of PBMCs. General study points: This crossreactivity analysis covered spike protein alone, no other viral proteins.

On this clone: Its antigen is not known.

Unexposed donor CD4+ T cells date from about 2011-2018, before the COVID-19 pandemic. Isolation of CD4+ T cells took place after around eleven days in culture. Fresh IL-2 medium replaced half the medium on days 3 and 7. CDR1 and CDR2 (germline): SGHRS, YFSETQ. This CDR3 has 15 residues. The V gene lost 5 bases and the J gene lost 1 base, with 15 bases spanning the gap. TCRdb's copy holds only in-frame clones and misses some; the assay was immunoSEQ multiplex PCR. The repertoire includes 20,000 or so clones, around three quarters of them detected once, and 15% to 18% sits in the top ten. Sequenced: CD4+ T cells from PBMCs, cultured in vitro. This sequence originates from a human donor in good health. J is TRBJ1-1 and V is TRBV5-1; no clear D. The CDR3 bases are TGCGCCAGCAGGGGCGCAGCGAACAGGAACACTGAAGCTTTCTTT. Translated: CASRGAANRNTEAFF.